These 23 T cell receptor beta chains came from one sample sequenced in a study of blood T cell repertoires in COVID-19. Sequencing was performed with immunoSEQ multiplex PCR; in TCRdb, only in-frame clones are kept and a portion is missing. The data hold some 400,000 clones, with 85% to 90% observed a single time. The sequenced material came from PBMCs or T cells enriched from blood (not recorded which). These receptors were collected from a man aged 25 to 45 who had recovered from COVID-19.

The chain is built from TRBV28 and TRBJ1-6; possible D gene TRBD1, 5 bases. Looked up from germline, CDR1 is MDHEN and CDR2 is SYDVKM. The CDR3 totals 15 residues. The V gene lost 3 bases and the J gene lost 2 bases, with 8 bases spanning the gap. CDR3 sequence (DNA): TGTGCCAGCAGTTTGGCAGGGACCTATAATTCACCCCTCCACTTT. It is translated as CASSLAGTYNSPLHF.

This clone appeared a single time. The chain joins TRBV4-1 to TRBJ1-4, with 7 bases identical to TRBD1. This CDR3 region has 16 residues. With V trimmed by 0 bases and J by 3 bases, 4 bases remained unmatched. Germline values: CDR1 MGHRA, CDR2 YSYEKL. The CDR3 protein is CASSQEGQLANEKLFF. The DNA for the CDR3 is TGCGCCAGCAGCCAAGAGGGACAGTTGGCTAATGAAAAACTGTTTTTT.

A single count supports this clone. The V call is TRBV28, the J call TRBJ1-6; 9 bases fit TRBD1. V gave up 4 bases and J gave up 7 bases; unmatched junction bases: 5. The CDR3 has 15 residues. Germline V gene data show CDR1 as MDHEN and CDR2 as SYDVKM. CDR3 amino acids: CASSSGQGRNSPLHF. DNA for the CDR3: TGTGCCAGCAGTTCCGGACAGGGGAGGAATTCACCCCTCCACTTT.

This chain connects TRBV2 to TRBJ1-5; D gene unclear. This CDR3 spans 14 amino acids. Trimming took off 5 bases at V and 7 bases at J, with 15 bases between the two ends. In germline, CDR1 is SNHLY, CDR2 FYNNEI. Here the CDR3 reads CASSQNGPTQPQHF. The DNA for the CDR3 is TGTGCCAGCAGTCAAAATGGGCCCACCCAGCCCCAGCATTTT.

The V call is TRBV7-2, the J call TRBJ2-5; 9 positions match TRBD2. Germline lookup yields CDR1 SGHTA and CDR2 FQGNSA. There are 13 residues in the CDR3. The J segment lost 5 bases and the V segment lost 3 bases, leaving 1 base of the junction unmatched. The DNA of the CDR3 is TGTGCCAGCAGCTTTGGACTAGCGGAGACCCAGTACTTC. This gives the protein CASSFGLAETQYF.

The chain carries TRBV20-1 and TRBJ2-5; TRBD2 matches 7 bases. This CDR3 is 11 amino acids long. Germline CDR1 and CDR2: DFQATT and SNEGSKA (reference sequence). V trimming: 4 bases; J trimming: 4 bases; junction bases outside the gene matches: 0. The DNA for the CDR3 is TGCAGTGCTATAGCGGGAGAGACCCAGTACTTC. Translating gives CSAIAGETQYF.

The chain uses TRBV7-8 and TRBJ1-1; D possibly corresponds to TRBD1 (5 bases). The CDR3 runs 16 residues. Germline CDR1 reads SGHVS; CDR2 reads FQNEAQ. V was pared by 5 bases and J by 0 bases, with 16 bases between. CDR3 DNA sequence: TGTGCCAGCAGCCTGCGGGGCAAACCGATGAACACTGAAGCTTTCTTT. Protein product: CASSLRGKPMNTEAFF. Filled out from reference TRBV7-8 and TRBJ1-1, the complete variable domain reads GAGVSQSPRYKVAKRGQDVALRCDPISGHVSLFWYQQALGQGPEFLTYFQNEAQLDKSGLPSDRFFAERPEGSVSTLKIQRTQQEDSAVYLCASSLRGKPMNTEAFFGQGTRLTVV.

The CDR3 loop is CASSHRYIGGGYNEQFF. The CDR3 DNA follows: TGCGCCAGCAGCCACCGCTACATCGGGGGGGGATACAATGAGCAGTTCTTC. V and J are TRBV4-1 and TRBJ2-1; the match to TRBD2 covers 8 bases. This CDR3 is 17 amino acids long. Looked up from germline, CDR1 is MGHRA and CDR2 is YSYEKL. V lost 3 bases and J lost 4; bases outside the gene matches: 11.

The chain joins TRBV4-1 to TRBJ2-1; 10 nucleotides line up with TRBD2. There are 16 residues in the CDR3. J was trimmed by 7 bases and V by 1 base; bases with no gene match: 7. Germline V gives CDR1 MGHRA, CDR2 YSYEKL. CDR3 amino acids: CASSQAPRTSGNEQFF. CDR3 DNA sequence: TGCGCCAGCAGCCAAGCCCCTCGGACTAGCGGAAATGAGCAGTTCTTC.

Here the CDR3 reads CASRGSGTEANYGYTF. The DNA of the CDR3 is TGCGCCAGCAGAGGATCCGGGACAGAAGCTAACTATGGCTACACCTTC. This chain joins TRBV10-2 and TRBJ1-2; 7 bases fit TRBD1. V shed 6 bases, J shed 0 bases, and the junction held 10 bases outside the gene matches. The germline V gene encodes CDR1 WSHSY and CDR2 SAAADI. The CDR3 contains 16 residues.

This chain joins TRBV28 and TRBJ1-1; 10 nucleotides match TRBD1. This CDR3 is built from 14 residues. Per germline, CDR1 MDHEN and CDR2 SYDVKM. With V trimmed by 4 bases and J by 4 bases, 3 bases remained unmatched. CDR3 residues: CASSSGQGTTEAFF. In DNA, the CDR3 is TGTGCCAGCAGTTCGGGACAGGGGACCACTGAAGCTTTCTTT.

This clone was detected only once. The chain combines TRBV5-1 with TRBJ2-1, with 11 bases aligning to TRBD2. V shed 2 bases and J 0 bases; nucleotides not matched to a gene: 1. CDR1 is SGHRS, CDR2 YFSETQ, per germline. The CDR3 totals 16 residues. The CDR3 sequence: CASSFTSGSSYNEQFF. The CDR3 region has the DNA TGCGCCAGCAGCTTTACTAGCGGGAGCTCCTACAATGAGCAGTTCTTC. Looking up the rest from reference TRBV5-1 and TRBJ2-1 gives the full variable domain: KAGVTQTPRYLIKTRGQQVTLSCSPISGHRSVSWYQQTPGQGLQFLFEYFSETQRNKGNFPGRFSGRQFSNSRSEMNVSTLELGDSALYLCASSFTSGSSYNEQFFGPGTRLTVL.

This clone was counted only a few times. This same CDR3 is encoded by further DNA sequences in the sample. V usage is TRBV28 and J usage is TRBJ1-1, with TRBD1 identical over 9 bases. Germline V gene data show CDR1 as MDHEN and CDR2 as SYDVKM. The CDR3 length is 14 residues. After removal of 6 bases from V and 5 bases from J, the junction contained 7 bases not matched to a gene. The CDR3 nucleotides are TGTGCCAGCAGCTCGCCGGGACAGGGTACTGAAGCTTTCTTT. It specifies CASSSPGQGTEAFF.

The gene calls are TRBV27 and TRBJ1-2; tentatively, D is TRBD1 (6 bases). Germline V gene data show CDR1 as MNHEY and CDR2 as SMNVEV (reference sequence). V gave up 2 bases and J gave up 4 bases, with 14 bases separating them. The CDR3 is made up of 15 amino acids. CDR3 in amino acids: CASSLMGARSYGYTF. CDR3 in DNA: TGTGCCAGCAGTTTAATGGGGGCTCGGTCCTATGGCTACACCTTC.

The genes are TRBV7-9 and TRBJ1-4, with no clear D. Germline-derived CDR1 and CDR2 are SEHNR and FQNEAQ (reference sequence). This CDR3 comprises 13 residues. Deletions cut 5 bases from V and 0 bases from J, with 4 bases between. The CDR3 protein is CASSPATNEKLFF. CDR3 sequence (DNA): TGTGCCAGCAGCCCTGCAACTAATGAAAAACTGTTTTTT.

The chain carries TRBV18 and TRBJ2-5, with TRBD1 matching 8 bases. Germline V lookup: CDR1 KGHSH, CDR2 LQKENI. V gave up 6 bases and J gave up 5 bases; unmatched junction bases: 5. The CDR3 extends over 13 amino acids. CDR3: CASSPDRAETQYF. Written as DNA, the CDR3 is TGTGCCAGCTCCCCGGACAGGGCCGAGACCCAGTACTTC.

The chain's CDR3 is CASSLVAGGPPDTQYF. CDR3 nucleotides: TGCGCCAGCAGCTTGGTAGCGGGAGGGCCACCAGATACGCAGTATTTT. The V call is TRBV5-1, the J call TRBJ2-3, with 11 nucleotides matching TRBD2. Germline lookup yields CDR1 SGHRS and CDR2 YFSETQ. With V trimmed by 0 bases and J by 4 bases, 4 bases remained unmatched. The CDR3 has 16 amino acids.

The V and J genes are TRBV6-5 and TRBJ1-2; 9 nucleotides line up with TRBD1. Unmatched junction bases numbered 8, after V lost 4 bases and J lost 11 bases. The germline CDR1 and CDR2 sequences are MNHEY and SVGAGI. CDR3 length: 13 amino acids. CDR3 sequence reads: CASSFSPGQGYTF. The CDR3 nucleotides are TGTGCCAGCAGTTTCAGCCCGGGACAGGGATACACCTTC.

The V and J genes are TRBV10-3 and TRBJ2-2, with a tentative D call TRBD2 (5 bases). This CDR3 contains 16 residues. V lost 5 bases to trimming and J lost 4 bases, with 17 bases between them. Looked up from germline, CDR1 is ENHRY and CDR2 is SYGVKD. The CDR3: CAISKVGVGGTGELFF. DNA for the CDR3: TGTGCCATCAGTAAAGTTGGCGTCGGAGGCACCGGGGAGCTGTTTTTT.

The chain recombines TRBV5-8 with TRBJ2-3; TRBD2 might be the D (5 bases). From germline, CDR1 is SGHTS and CDR2 YDEGEE. The germline V and J ends were trimmed by 2 bases and 4 bases, with 8 bases remaining between them. CDR3 length: 13 amino acids. The CDR3 bases are TGTGCCAGCAGCTTCCGGGGTGCAGATACGCAGTATTTT. Amino acids: CASSFRGADTQYF.

This clone was seen once. The rearrangement links TRBV19 to TRBJ1-5; D possibly corresponds to TRBD1 (6 bases). The CDR3 runs to 14 residues. V was shortened by 5 bases and J by 3 bases, with 11 bases between the two germline ends. Germline V gene lookup returns CDR1 LNHDA and CDR2 SQIVND (reference sequence). The CDR3 DNA reads as TGTGCCAGTAGTCCAGGGGTGGCCAATCAGCCCCAGCATTTT. It encodes CASSPGVANQPQHF.

The rearrangement links TRBV18 to TRBJ1-5; D is perhaps TRBD1 (6 bases). V was trimmed by 2 bases and J by 2 bases, leaving 7 bases between them. Per germline, CDR1 KGHSH and CDR2 LQKENI. CDR3 length equals 14 residues. CDR3 nucleotide sequence: TGTGCCAGCTCACCAAACAGGGGCAATCAGCCCCAGCATTTT. Translation gives CASSPNRGNQPQHF.

The chain recombines TRBV23-1 with TRBJ2-4, with 9 bases lining up with TRBD2. TRBV23-1 is an open reading frame, and its role is uncertain. The CDR3 runs to 18 residues. The trim removed 1 base at V and 2 bases at J, leaving 9 bases unmatched. CDR3 sequence: CASSQCRREGQTKNIQYF. As DNA, the CDR3 is TGCGCCAGCAGTCAATGTCGGCGGGAGGGCCAGACCAAAAACATTCAGTACTTC.